These T cell receptor beta chains were read from a single sample in a study of CD8 T cells in ankylosing spondylitis. TCRdb ran MiXCR on the 5' RACE reads and lists one entry per CDR3 protein. Among 200,000 or so distinct CDR3 sequences listed, 10% to 15% were seen once. What was sequenced was blood, either unsorted or a sorted T cell fraction (not recorded which). The source is a female donor with ankylosing spondylitis or in good health (not recorded which). The CDR3 runs from the conserved cysteine through the conserved F or W. The order of the fields is J gene, clone size, CDR3 length, V gene, D gene, CDR3 DNA, CDR3 protein. A D gene is named only where the DNA matches it firmly. Clone size, where shown, is once, few, many, or a class for clones that have expanded.

>TRBJ1-1|.|13|TRBV29-1|.
TGCAGCGGTGCTATGGGGCGAAACACTGAAGCTTTCTTT
CSGAMGRNTEAFF
>TRBJ1-2|many|16|TRBV6-5|.
TGTGCCAGCAGTTCTAGAATCAACTTGGAGGGAGGAGGCTACACCTTC
CASSSRINLEGGGYTF
>TRBJ2-7|.|13|TRBV30|TRBD1
TGTGCCTGGAGCGCGACAGGGTCCTACGAGCAGTACTTC
CAWSATGSYEQYF
>TRBJ2-3|.|18|TRBV5-6|.
TGTGCCAGCATCCTCCTCAGTTGGGCGGGACCGAATGCTGATACGCAGTATTTT
CASILLSWAGPNADTQYF
>TRBJ2-5|.|20|TRBV7-3|TRBD2
TGTGCCAGCAGCTTAACCCCTGTCGGCCTAGCGGGAGGAGGGCAAGAGACCCAGTACTTC
CASSLTPVGLAGGGQETQYF
>TRBJ2-7|few|15|TRBV12-3/TRBV12-4|.
.
CASSFGSGASDEQYF
>TRBJ2-3|many|15|TRBV20-1|.
TGCAGTGCTAGAGAGAGCGGAGCCCGCACAGATACGCAGTATTTT
CSARESGARTDTQYF
>TRBJ2-1|.|16|TRBV7-9|.
TGTGCCAGCAGCCTCGGACCTACCAACTCCTACAATGAGCAGTTCTTC
CASSLGPTNSYNEQFF
>TRBJ1-4|.|13|TRBV29-1|.
TGCAGCGTTGTGGTGAGCTTGAATGAAAAACTGTTTTTT
CSVVVSLNEKLFF
>TRBJ1-1|many|11|TRBV27|.
TGTGCCAGCATCGCGAACACTGAAGCTTTCTTT
CASIANTEAFF
>TRBJ1-1|.|13|TRBV7-9|TRBD1
TGTGCCAGCAGCGGAGGGACAGCCACTGAAGCTTTCTTT
CASSGGTATEAFF
>TRBJ2-2|few|16|TRBV20-1|TRBD2
TGCAGTGCCCCAGCGGGAGGGCCCTCGGACACCGGGGAGCTGTTTTTT
CSAPAGGPSDTGELFF
>TRBJ2-1|many|15|TRBV5-1|TRBD2
TGCGCCAGCAGCTCCGGGACTAGCGGGAGAAATGAGCAGTTCTTC
CASSSGTSGRNEQFF
>TRBJ1-5|few|15|TRBV5-1|.
TGCGCCAGCAGCTTGTCCGGGACCCTCAATCAGCCCCAGCATTTT
CASSLSGTLNQPQHF
>TRBJ1-1|many|16|TRBV7-2|.
TGTGCCAGCAGCTTACTCTCAGGGTATCAGAATACTGAAGCTTTCTTT
CASSLLSGYQNTEAFF
>TRBJ1-2|many|14|TRBV7-2|.
TGTGCCAGCAGCCTGCTTCAGGGTCAGGATGGCTACACCTTC
CASSLLQGQDGYTF
>TRBJ2-2|many|16|TRBV7-2|TRBD2
TGTGCCAGCAGCTTAGCAGCGGGAGGGATCACCGGGGAGCTGTTTTTT
CASSLAAGGITGELFF
>TRBJ2-1|.|15|TRBV6-4|TRBD2
TGTGCCAGCAGTGAAATAAGCGGGGGGGACAATGAGCAGTTCTTC
CASSEISGGDNEQFF
>TRBJ2-1|few|15|TRBV11-3|.
TGTGCCAGCAGCTTAGGCCAGGGGGGCGGCAATGAGCAGTTCTTC
CASSLGQGGGNEQFF
>TRBJ2-5|many|11|TRBV25-1|.
TGTGCCAGCAGTGGTTGGGAGACCCAGTACTTC
CASSGWETQYF
>TRBJ2-2|many|14|TRBV5-1|.
TGCGCCAGCAGCTTAGGTGTTCTAGCCGGGGAGCTGTTTTTT
CASSLGVLAGELFF
>TRBJ1-1|few|11|TRBV29-1|.
TGCAGCGTTCCTAGGGGTAGGGTAGCTTTCTTT
CSVPRGRVAFF
>TRBJ2-5|.|14|TRBV18|.
TGTGCCAGCTCACCACAGGGTAAACGAGAGACCCAGTACTTC
CASSPQGKRETQYF
>TRBJ1-4|many|13|TRBV7-2|TRBD1
TGTGCCGGCTCGAGGGACAGGGGAGAAAAACTGTTTTTT
CAGSRDRGEKLFF
>TRBJ2-3|many|17|TRBV6-2/TRBV6-3|.
TGTGCCAGCAGTTACCCAAGCCTGGGGTGGAGCACAGATACGCAGTATTTT
CASSYPSLGWSTDTQYF
>TRBJ2-7|few|14|TRBV12-3/TRBV12-4|TRBD1
TGTGCCAGCACCCGGGACAGGGGAAGATACGAGCAGTACTTC
CASTRDRGRYEQYF
>TRBJ1-2|many|14|TRBV12-3/TRBV12-4|.
TGTGCCAGCAGTCGACAGCGCGGTTCCTATGGCTACACCTTC
CASSRQRGSYGYTF
>TRBJ1-5|.|15|TRBV7-2|.
TGTGCCAGCAGTCTATATTGGTGGGGCAATCAGCCCCAGCATTTT
CASSLYWWGNQPQHF
>TRBJ1-2|.|15|TRBV18|.
TGTGCCAGCTCACCGGGTTTGGAACAGGACGGTGGCTACACCTTC
CASSPGLEQDGGYTF
>TRBJ2-1|many|17|TRBV4-3|TRBD2
TGCGCCAGCAGCCAAGGATTTCGGACTAGCGGGACCAATGAGCAGTTCTTC
CASSQGFRTSGTNEQFF
>TRBJ2-3|many|16|TRBV7-3|TRBD2
TGTGCCAGCAGTTTTGGAGGCGGGAGAAGCACAGATACGCAGTATTTT
CASSFGGGRSTDTQYF
>TRBJ1-4|few|16|TRBV7-2|TRBD1
TGTGCCAGCAGCCCGGGACAGCCTGCAACTAATGAAAAACTGTTTTTT
CASSPGQPATNEKLFF
>TRBJ2-1|many|15|TRBV19|.
TGTGCCAGTAGTTCCTCGGTTAGCTCCTACAATGAGCAGTTCTTC
CASSSSVSSYNEQFF
>TRBJ2-3|many|15|TRBV7-2|.
TGTGCCAGCAGCCCCGGGACCGATGTTACAGATACGCAGTATTTT
CASSPGTDVTDTQYF
>TRBJ2-1|.|13|TRBV4-1|.
TGCGCCAGCAGCCAAGGCTGGGTCGGGTTGCAGTTCTTC
CASSQGWVGLQFF
>TRBJ1-2|many|12|TRBV27|.
TGTGCCAGCAGTACACAGGGCTATGGCTACACCTTC
CASSTQGYGYTF
>TRBJ1-5|many|16|TRBV28|TRBD1
TGTGCCAGCAGTTTATCAGGCAGGGGGAGGGATCAGCCCCAGCATTTT
CASSLSGRGRDQPQHF
>TRBJ2-5|.|14|TRBV14|.
TGTGCCAGCAGCCAAGATCTCATTCAGGAGACCCAGTACTTC
CASSQDLIQETQYF
>TRBJ2-1|many|20|TRBV7-3|TRBD1
TGTGCCAGCAGCTTTGTGGGGTTACAGGGGGCCAGGGGGAGGTGCAATGAGCAGTTCTTC
CASSFVGLQGARGRCNEQFF
>TRBJ2-5|many|13|TRBV7-2|.
TGTGCCAGCAGCACTGGGGTGTTGAAGACCCAGTACTTC
CASSTGVLKTQYF
>TRBJ1-1|few|14|TRBV7-3|.
TGTGCCAGCAGCTTAGTTGGCACCTCCACTGAAGCTTTCTTT
CASSLVGTSTEAFF
>TRBJ2-1|many|13|TRBV7-3|.
TGTGCCAGCAGCCCCAAGACCAACAATGAGCAGTTCTTC
CASSPKTNNEQFF
>TRBJ2-7|many|15|TRBV9|.
TGTGCCAGCAGCGTAGCTGGGTCGGGGGCCTACGAGCAGTACTTC
CASSVAGSGAYEQYF
>TRBJ1-5|many|15|TRBV20-1|.
TGCAGTGCTAGCCGACTCGGTGAGGGGGATCAGCCCCAGCATTTT
CSASRLGEGDQPQHF
>TRBJ1-5|many|14|TRBV20-1|TRBD1
TGCAGTGCTAGAGTTGGACAGGGCAATCAGCCCCAGCATTTT
CSARVGQGNQPQHF
>TRBJ2-3|many|16|TRBV7-2|TRBD2
TGTGCCAGCAGCTCCCGGACTAGCGGGAGTAGGGATACGCAGTATTTT
CASSSRTSGSRDTQYF
>TRBJ2-4|many|17|TRBV2|TRBD2
TGTGCCAGCAGCCGCACTAGCGGGAGGCTCCAGGGAAACATTCAGTACTTC
CASSRTSGRLQGNIQYF
>TRBJ1-1|.|14|TRBV27|.
TGTGCCAGCAGTTTTGGGCAGACGAACACTGAAGCTTTCTTT
CASSFGQTNTEAFF
>TRBJ2-1|many|12|TRBV2|.
TGTGCCAGCAGTGGGGCCGGGAATGAGCAGTTCTTC
CASSGAGNEQFF
>TRBJ1-5|many|15|TRBV20-1|.
TGCAGTGCTAGAGTCCCAGGACGGTACAATCAGCCCCAGCATTTT
CSARVPGRYNQPQHF
>TRBJ2-1|.|13|TRBV20-1|TRBD2
TGCAGTACCGGGACTAGGTTTTACAATGAGCAGTTCTTC
CSTGTRFYNEQFF